This TCR beta chain originates from a study of blood T cell repertoires in COVID-19. Study at large: The cDNA or gDNA used as material had been derived from T cells, B-cell-depleted T cells, or PBMCs.

Profiling relied on immunoSEQ multiplex PCR, and the TCRdb table lists in-frame clones only, not all of them. The sample shows under 250,000 clones, about four fifths of them seen only once. The ends were cut back, 2 bases at V and 6 bases at J, with 15 bases in the middle. Germline V gene sequence: CDR1 SGHKS, CDR2 YYEKEE (reference sequence). CDR3 length: 14 residues. This rearrangement joins TRBV5-5 to TRBJ2-7, with a possible D match to TRBD1 (6 bases). The sample comprised peripheral blood. The sequence was collected from a man aged 25-45 years who had recovered from COVID-19. Here the CDR3 DNA reads TGTGCCAGCAGCTTTTATTCACAGGGTGGCGAGCAGTACTTC. Translated, it gives CASSFYSQGGEQYF.